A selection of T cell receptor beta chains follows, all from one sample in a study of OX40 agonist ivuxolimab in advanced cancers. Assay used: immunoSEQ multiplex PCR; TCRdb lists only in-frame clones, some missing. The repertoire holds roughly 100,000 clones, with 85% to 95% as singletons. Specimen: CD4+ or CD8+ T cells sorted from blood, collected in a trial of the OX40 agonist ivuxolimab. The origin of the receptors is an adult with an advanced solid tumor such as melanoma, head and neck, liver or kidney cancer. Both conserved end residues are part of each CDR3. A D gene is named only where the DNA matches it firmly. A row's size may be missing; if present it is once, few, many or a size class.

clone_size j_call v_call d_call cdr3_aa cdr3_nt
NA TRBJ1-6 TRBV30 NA CAWGRDYNSPLHF TGTGCCTGGGGACGGGATTATAATTCACCCCTCCACTTT
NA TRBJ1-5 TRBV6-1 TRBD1 CASSEGKWDRGTQPQHF TGTGCCAGCAGTGAAGGGAAGTGGGACAGGGGCACCCAGCCCCAGCATTTT
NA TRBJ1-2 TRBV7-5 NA CARSLGGHPTEVYGYTF TGTGCCAGAAGCTTAGGGGGACACCCTACTGAGGTCTATGGCTACACCTTC
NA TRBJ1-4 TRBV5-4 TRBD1 CASSIQGAGEKLFF TGTGCCAGCAGTATCCAGGGGGCAGGGGAAAAACTGTTTTTT
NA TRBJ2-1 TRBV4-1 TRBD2 CASSRPSGRRDEQFF TGCGCCAGCAGCCGTCCTAGCGGGAGACGGGATGAGCAGTTCTTC
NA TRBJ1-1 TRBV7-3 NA CASRDSLNTEAFF TGTGCCAGCAGAGACAGTTTGAACACTGAAGCTTTCTTT
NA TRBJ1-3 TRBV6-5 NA CASSYSNGGNTIYF TGTGCCAGCAGTTACTCGAATGGTGGAAACACCATATATTTT
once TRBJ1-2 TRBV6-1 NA CASSEGRTYGYTF TGTGCCAGCAGTGAGGGCAGAACCTATGGCTACACCTTC
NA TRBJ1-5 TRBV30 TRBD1 CAWQPTGGQPQHF TGTGCCTGGCAACCGACAGGGGGCCAGCCCCAGCATTTT
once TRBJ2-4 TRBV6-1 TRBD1 CATQTGTANIQYF TGTGCCACCCAGACTGGGACAGCGAACATTCAGTACTTC
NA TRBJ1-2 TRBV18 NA CASSPGTPETNYGYTF TGTGCCAGCTCACCGGGGACGCCTGAAACCAACTATGGCTACACCTTC
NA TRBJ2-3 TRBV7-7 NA CASSLGWADTQYF TGTGCTAGCAGCTTAGGTTGGGCAGATACGCAGTATTTT
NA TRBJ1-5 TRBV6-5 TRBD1 CASSKQGSNQPQHF TGTGCCAGCAGCAAACAGGGGAGCAATCAGCCCCAGCATTTT
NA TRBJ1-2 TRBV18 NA CASSRGPNSGYGYTF TGTGCCAGCTCCCGAGGTCCTAATAGCGGTTATGGCTACACCTTC
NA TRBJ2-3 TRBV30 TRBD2 CAWGPSGVRDTQYF TGTGCCTGGGGCCCTAGCGGGGTGCGCGATACGCAGTATTTT
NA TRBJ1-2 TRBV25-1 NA CASSEWAAGPNYGYTF TGTGCCAGCAGTGAATGGGCTGCAGGGCCCAACTATGGCTACACCTTC
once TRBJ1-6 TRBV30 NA CARSVTGVNSPLHF TGTGCCCGGAGTGTAACCGGGGTGAATTCACCCCTCCACTTT
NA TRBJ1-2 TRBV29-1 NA CSVGGPLSYGYTF TGCAGCGTTGGGGGACCGCTAAGCTATGGCTACACCTTC